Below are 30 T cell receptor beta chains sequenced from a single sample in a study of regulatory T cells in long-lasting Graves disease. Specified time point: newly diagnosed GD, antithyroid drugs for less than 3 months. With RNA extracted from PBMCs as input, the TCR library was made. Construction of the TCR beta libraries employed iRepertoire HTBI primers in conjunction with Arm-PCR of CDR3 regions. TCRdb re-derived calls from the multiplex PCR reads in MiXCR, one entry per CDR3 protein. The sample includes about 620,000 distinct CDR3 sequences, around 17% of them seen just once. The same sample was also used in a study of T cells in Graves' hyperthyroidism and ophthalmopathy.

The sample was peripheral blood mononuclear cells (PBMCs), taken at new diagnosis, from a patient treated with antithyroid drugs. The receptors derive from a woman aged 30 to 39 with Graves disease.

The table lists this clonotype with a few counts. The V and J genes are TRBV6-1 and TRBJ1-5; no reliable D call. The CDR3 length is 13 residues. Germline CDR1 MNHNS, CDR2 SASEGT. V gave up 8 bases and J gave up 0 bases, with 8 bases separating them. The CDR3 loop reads CASGDDSNQPQHF. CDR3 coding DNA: TGTGCCAGCGGAGATGATAGCAATCAGCCCCAGCATTTT.

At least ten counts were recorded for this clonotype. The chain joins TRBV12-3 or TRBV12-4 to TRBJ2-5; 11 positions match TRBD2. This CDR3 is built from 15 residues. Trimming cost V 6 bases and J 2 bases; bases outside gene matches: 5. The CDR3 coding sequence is TGTGCCAGCAGCCTTAGGACTAGCGGGCAAGAGACCCAGTACTTC. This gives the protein CASSLRTSGQETQYF.

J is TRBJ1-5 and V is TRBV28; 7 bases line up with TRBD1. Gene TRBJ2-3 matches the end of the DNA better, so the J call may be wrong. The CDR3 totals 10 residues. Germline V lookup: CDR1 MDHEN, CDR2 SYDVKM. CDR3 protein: CASRDRAQYF. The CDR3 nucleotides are TGTGCCAGCAGAGACAGGGCCCAGTATTTT.

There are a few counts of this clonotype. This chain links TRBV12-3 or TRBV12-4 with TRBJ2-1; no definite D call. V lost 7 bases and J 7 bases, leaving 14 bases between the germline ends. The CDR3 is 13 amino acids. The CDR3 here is CASINLLTNEQFF. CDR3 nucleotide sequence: TGTGCCAGCATAAACTTACTGACGAATGAGCAGTTCTTC.

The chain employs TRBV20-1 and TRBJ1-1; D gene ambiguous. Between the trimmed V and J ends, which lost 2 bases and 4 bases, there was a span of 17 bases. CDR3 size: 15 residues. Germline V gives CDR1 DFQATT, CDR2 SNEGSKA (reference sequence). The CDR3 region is CSARLPGAVLTEAFF. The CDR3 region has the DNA TGCAGTGCTAGACTTCCGGGCGCGGTCCTCACTGAAGCTTTCTTT.

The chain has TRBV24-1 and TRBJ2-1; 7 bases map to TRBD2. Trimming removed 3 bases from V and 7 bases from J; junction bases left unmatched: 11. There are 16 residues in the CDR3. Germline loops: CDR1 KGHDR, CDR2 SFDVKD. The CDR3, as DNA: TGTGCCACCAGTGATCCCCTGGGCGGGACTACAAATGAGCAGTTCTTC. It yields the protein CATSDPLGGTTNEQFF.

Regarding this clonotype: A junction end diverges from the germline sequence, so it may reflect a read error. The CDR3: CASRQHLNQPQRF. The CDR3 DNA sequence: TGTGCCAGCAGGCAGCACCTCAATCAGCCCCAGCGTTTT. The chain links TRBV27 to TRBJ1-5; D gene ambiguous. CDR1 MNHEY and CDR2 SMNVEV come from the germline V gene (reference sequence). This CDR3 comprises 13 residues.

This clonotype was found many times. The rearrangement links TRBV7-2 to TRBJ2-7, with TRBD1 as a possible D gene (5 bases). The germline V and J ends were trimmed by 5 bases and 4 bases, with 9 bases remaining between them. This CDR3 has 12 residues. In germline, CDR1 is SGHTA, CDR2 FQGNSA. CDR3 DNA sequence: TGTGCCAGCAGCCACCAGGGTTACGAGCAGTACTTC. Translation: CASSHQGYEQYF.

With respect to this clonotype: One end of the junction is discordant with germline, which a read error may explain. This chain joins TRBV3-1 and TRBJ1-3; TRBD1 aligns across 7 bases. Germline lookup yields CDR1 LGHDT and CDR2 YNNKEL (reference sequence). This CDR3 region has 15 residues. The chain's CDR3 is CASSLGTDSGNTTYF. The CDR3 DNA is TGTGCCAGCAGCCTAGGGACAGACTCTGGAAACACCACATATTTT. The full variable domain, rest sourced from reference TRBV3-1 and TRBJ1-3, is DTAVSQTPKYLVTQMGNDKSIKCEQNLGHDTMYWYKQDSKKFLKIMFSYNNKELIINETVPNRFSPKSPDKAHLNLHINSLELGDSAVYFCASSLGTDSGNTTYFGEGSWLTVV.

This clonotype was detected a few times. This chain's CDR3 is CSARDPSGSSEQYF. CDR3 sequence (DNA): TGCAGTGCTAGAGACCCTAGCGGGAGTAGTGAGCAGTACTTC. J is TRBJ2-7 and V is TRBV20-1; 10 bases agree with TRBD2. This CDR3 has 14 amino acids. Germline CDR1 and CDR2: DFQATT and SNEGSKA (reference sequence). The V and J ends lost 0 bases and 7 bases, in that order; junction bases with no gene match: 6.

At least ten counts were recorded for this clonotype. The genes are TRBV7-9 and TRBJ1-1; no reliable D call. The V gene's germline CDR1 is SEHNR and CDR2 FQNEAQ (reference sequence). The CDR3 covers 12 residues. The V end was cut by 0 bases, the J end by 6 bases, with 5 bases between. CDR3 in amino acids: CASSLAPAEAFF. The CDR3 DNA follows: TGTGCCAGCAGCTTAGCGCCGGCTGAAGCTTTCTTT.

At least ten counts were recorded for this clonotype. In DNA form, the CDR3 reads TGTGCCAGCTCACCGAATACCGGGACGGAAGAGTATGGCTACACCTTC. Encoded protein: CASSPNTGTEEYGYTF. The chain carries TRBV18 and TRBJ1-2, with a weak D call TRBD1 (5 bases). The CDR3 runs 16 residues. Trimming left V 3 bases short and J 5 bases short, with 19 bases between. Germline V CDR1 and CDR2: KGHSH, LQKENI.

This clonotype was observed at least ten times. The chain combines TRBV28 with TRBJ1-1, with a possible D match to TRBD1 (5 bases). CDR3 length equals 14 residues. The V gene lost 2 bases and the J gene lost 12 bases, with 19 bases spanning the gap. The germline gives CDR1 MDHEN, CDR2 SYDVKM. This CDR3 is CASSLRRRGRGSFF. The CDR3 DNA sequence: TGTGCCAGCAGTTTACGGCGGAGGGGAAGGGGATCTTTCTTT. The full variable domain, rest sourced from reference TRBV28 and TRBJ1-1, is DVKVTQSSRYLVKRTGEKVFLECVQDMDHENMFWYRQDPGLGLRLIYFSYDVKMKEKGDIPEGYSVSREKKERFSLILESASTNQTSMYLCASSLRRRGRGSFFGQGTRLTVV.

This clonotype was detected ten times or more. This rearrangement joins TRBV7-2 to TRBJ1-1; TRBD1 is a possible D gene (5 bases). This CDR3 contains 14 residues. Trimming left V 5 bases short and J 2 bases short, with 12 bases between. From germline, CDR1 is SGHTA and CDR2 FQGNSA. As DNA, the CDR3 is TGTGCCAGCAGCACTCGACAGACTAACACTGAAGCTTTCTTT. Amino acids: CASSTRQTNTEAFF.

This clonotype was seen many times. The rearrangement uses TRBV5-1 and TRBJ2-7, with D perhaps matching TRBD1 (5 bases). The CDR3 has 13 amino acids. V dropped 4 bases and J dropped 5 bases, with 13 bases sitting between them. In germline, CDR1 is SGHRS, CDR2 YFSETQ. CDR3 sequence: CASSADSLHEQYF. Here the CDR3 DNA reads TGCGCCAGCAGCGCAGACAGCCTCCACGAGCAGTACTTC.

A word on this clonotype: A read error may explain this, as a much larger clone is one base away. The CDR3 protein is CASSRDAGPADTQYF. The CDR3 bases are TGTGCCAGCAGCCGCGACGCTGGTCCCGCAGATACGCAGTATTTT. The J gene is TRBJ2-3, the V gene TRBV2; D is ambiguous. CDR3 length: 15 amino acids. Germline V gives CDR1 SNHLY, CDR2 FYNNEI. The V end lost 6 bases, the J end lost 4 bases, and 17 bases lay between the germline ends.

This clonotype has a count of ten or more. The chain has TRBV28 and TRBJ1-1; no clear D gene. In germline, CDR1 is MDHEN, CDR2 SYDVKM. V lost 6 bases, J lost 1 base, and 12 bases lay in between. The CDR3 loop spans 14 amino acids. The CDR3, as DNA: TGTGCCAGCAGCCCCTTTGACAAGAACACTGAAGCTTTCTTT. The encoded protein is CASSPFDKNTEAFF.

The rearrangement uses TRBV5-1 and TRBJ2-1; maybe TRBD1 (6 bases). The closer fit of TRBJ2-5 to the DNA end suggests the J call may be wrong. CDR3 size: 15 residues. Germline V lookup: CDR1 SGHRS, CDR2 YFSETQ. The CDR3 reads CASSIRDIREETQYF. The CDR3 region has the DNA TGCGCCAGCAGCATCCGGGACATAAGAGAAGAGACCCAGTACTTC.

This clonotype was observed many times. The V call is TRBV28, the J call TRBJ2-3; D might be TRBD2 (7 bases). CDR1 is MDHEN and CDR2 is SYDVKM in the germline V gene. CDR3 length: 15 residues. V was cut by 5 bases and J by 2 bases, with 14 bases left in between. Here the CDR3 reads CASSPREGHTDTQYF. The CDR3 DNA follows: TGTGCCAGCAGTCCCAGGGAGGGACACACAGATACGCAGTATTTT.

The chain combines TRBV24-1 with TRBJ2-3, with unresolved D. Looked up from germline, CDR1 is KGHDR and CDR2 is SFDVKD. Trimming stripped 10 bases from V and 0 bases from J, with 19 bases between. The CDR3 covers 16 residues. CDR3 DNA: TGTGCCACTTCACCGGGTAGGGAACCTAGCACAGATACGCAGTATTTT. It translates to CATSPGREPSTDTQYF.

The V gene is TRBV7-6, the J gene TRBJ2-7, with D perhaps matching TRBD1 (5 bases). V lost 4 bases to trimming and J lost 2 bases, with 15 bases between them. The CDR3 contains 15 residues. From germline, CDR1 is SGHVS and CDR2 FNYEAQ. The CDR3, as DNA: TGTGCCAGCAGCTCGTTCGGACAATCGGCCTACGAGCAGTACTTC. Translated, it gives CASSSFGQSAYEQYF.

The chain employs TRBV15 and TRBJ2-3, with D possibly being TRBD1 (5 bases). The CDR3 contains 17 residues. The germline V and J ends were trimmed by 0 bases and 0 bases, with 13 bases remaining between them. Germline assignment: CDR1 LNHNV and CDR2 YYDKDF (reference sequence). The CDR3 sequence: CATSRDSSGPSTDTQYF. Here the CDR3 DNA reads TGTGCCACCAGCAGAGATTCGTCAGGGCCTAGCACAGATACGCAGTATTTT.

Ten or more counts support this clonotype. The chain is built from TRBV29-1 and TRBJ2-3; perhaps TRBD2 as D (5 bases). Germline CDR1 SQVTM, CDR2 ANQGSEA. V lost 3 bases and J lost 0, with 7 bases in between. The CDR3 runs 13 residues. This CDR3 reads CSVDAGSTDTQYF. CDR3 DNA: TGCAGCGTTGACGCGGGTAGCACAGATACGCAGTATTTT.

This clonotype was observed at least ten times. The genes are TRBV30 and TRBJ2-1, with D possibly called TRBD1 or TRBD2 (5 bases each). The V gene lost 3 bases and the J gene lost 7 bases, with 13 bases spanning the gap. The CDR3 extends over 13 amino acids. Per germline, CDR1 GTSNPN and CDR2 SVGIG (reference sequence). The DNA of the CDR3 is TGTGCCTGGAGAAGGGGTTGGGAGAATGAGCAGTTCTTC. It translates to CAWRRGWENEQFF.

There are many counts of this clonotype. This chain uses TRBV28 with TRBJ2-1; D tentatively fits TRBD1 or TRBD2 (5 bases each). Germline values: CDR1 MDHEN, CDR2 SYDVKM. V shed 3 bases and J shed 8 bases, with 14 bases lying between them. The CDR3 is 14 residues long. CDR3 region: CASSFGAFGDEQFF. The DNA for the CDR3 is TGTGCCAGCAGTTTTGGGGCATTCGGGGATGAGCAGTTCTTC.

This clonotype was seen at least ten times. The CDR3 region has the DNA TGTGCCAGCAGTTTCCGCGACCGGATTCAGACCCAGTACTTC. This sequence encodes CASSFRDRIQTQYF. The chain couples TRBV27 to TRBJ2-5; D remains unclear. The germline V and J ends were trimmed by 3 bases and 6 bases, with 14 bases remaining between them. This CDR3 has 14 residues. Looked up from germline, CDR1 is MNHEY and CDR2 is SMNVEV (reference sequence).

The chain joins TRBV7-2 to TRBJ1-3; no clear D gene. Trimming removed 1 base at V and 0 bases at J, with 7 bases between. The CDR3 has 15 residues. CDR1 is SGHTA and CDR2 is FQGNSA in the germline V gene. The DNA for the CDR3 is TGTGCCAGCAGCTTAGTGGGGAGCTCTGGAAACACCATATATTTT. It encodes CASSLVGSSGNTIYF. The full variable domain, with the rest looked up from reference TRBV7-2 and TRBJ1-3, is GAGVSQSPSNKVTEKGKDVELRCDPISGHTALYWYRQSLGQGLEFLIYFQGNSAPDKSGLPSDRFSAERTGGSVSTLTIQRTQQEDSAVYLCASSLVGSSGNTIYFGEGSWLTVV.

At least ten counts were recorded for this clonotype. The CDR3 sequence: CASRGPGFNSPLHF. The CDR3 DNA follows: TGTGCCAGCAGAGGGCCGGGCTTTAATTCACCCCTCCACTTT. The V call is TRBV6-1, the J call TRBJ1-6; no clear D gene. Deletions cut 6 bases from V and 6 bases from J, with 12 bases between. The CDR3 has 14 residues. Germline V gives CDR1 MNHNS, CDR2 SASEGT.

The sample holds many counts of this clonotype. The CDR3 loop is CASISQGVGYGYTF. CDR3 in DNA: TGTGCCAGCATCTCCCAGGGGGTCGGCTATGGCTACACCTTC. The V and J genes are TRBV27 and TRBJ1-2, with TRBD1 matching 7 bases. CDR3 length: 14 residues. Per the germline V gene, CDR1 is MNHEY and CDR2 is SMNVEV (reference sequence). The trim removed 7 bases at V and 4 bases at J, leaving 9 bases unmatched.

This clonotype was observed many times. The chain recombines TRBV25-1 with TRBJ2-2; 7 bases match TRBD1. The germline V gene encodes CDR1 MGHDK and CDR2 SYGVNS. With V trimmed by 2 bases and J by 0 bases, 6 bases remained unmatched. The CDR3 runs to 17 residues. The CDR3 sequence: CASSEPRTGPNTGELFF. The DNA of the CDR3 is TGTGCCAGCAGTGAACCGAGGACAGGCCCGAACACCGGGGAGCTGTTTTTT.